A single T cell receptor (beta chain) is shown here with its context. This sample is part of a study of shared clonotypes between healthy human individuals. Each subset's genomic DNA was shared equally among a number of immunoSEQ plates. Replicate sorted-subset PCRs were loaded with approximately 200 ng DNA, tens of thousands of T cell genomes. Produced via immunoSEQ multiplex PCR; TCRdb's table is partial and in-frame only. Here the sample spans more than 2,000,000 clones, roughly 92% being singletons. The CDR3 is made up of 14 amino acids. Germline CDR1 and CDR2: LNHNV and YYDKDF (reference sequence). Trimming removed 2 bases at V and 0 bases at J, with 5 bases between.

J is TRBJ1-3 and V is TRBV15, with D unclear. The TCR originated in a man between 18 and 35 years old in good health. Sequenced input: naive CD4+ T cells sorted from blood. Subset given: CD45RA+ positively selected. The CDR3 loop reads CATSRQDSGNTIYF. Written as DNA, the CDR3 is TGTGCCACCAGCAGACAGGACTCTGGAAACACCATATATTTT. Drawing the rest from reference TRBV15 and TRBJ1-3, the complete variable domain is DAMVIQNPRYQVTQFGKPVTLSCSQTLNHNVMYWYQQKSSQAPKLLFHYYDKDFNNEADTPDNFQSRRPNTSFCFLDIRSPGLGDTAMYLCATSRQDSGNTIYFGEGSWLTVV.